The rows below give T cell receptor beta chains drawn from one sample of a study of blood T cells in healthy people across ages. TCRdb re-called the 5' RACE reads through MiXCR, storing one row per CDR3 protein. The sample carries fewer than 1.5 million distinct CDR3 sequences, about 40% recorded once. The sequencing input was blood. The receptors were gathered from a woman aged 18-29 years in good health. Both conserved end residues are part of each CDR3. A D gene is named only where the DNA matches it firmly. Size tells how often a clone was seen (once, few, many) or the class of an expanded clone, and some rows leave it out.

J gene: TRBJ2-7; CDR3 length: 12; V gene: TRBV20-1; clone size: few; D gene: TRBD2; CDR3 protein: CSALGAGVEQYF; CDR3 DNA: TGCAGTGCCCTCGGGGCGGGGGTCGAGCAGTACTTC
J gene: TRBJ1-2; CDR3 length: 14; V gene: TRBV6-1; clone size: -; D gene: -; CDR3 protein: CASKQPGGFYGYTF; CDR3 DNA: TGTGCCAGCAAACAACCCGGGGGGTTCTATGGCTACACCTTC
J gene: TRBJ1-2; CDR3 length: 13; V gene: TRBV6-5; clone size: -; D gene: -; CDR3 protein: CASSYVGFGGYTF; CDR3 DNA: TGTGCCAGCAGTTACGTAGGGTTCGGTGGCTACACCTTC
J gene: TRBJ2-3; CDR3 length: 19; V gene: TRBV24-1; clone size: once; D gene: TRBD2; CDR3 protein: CATSDFFGLAGGITDTQYF; CDR3 DNA: TGTGCCACCAGTGACTTTTTCGGACTAGCGGGGGGGATCACAGATACGCAGTATTTT
J gene: TRBJ2-5; CDR3 length: 16; V gene: TRBV14; clone size: -; D gene: -; CDR3 protein: CASSQDPGATMETQYF; CDR3 DNA: TGTGCCAGCAGCCAAGACCCGGGGGCTACTATGGAGACCCAGTACTTC
J gene: TRBJ1-6; CDR3 length: 13; V gene: TRBV6-1; clone size: -; D gene: -; CDR3 protein: CASSEGLQGDLHF; CDR3 DNA: TGTGCCAGCAGTGAAGGATTGCAAGGGGATCTCCACTTT
J gene: TRBJ2-3; CDR3 length: 15; V gene: TRBV9; clone size: -; D gene: TRBD2; CDR3 protein: CASSVGLAGGDTQYF; CDR3 DNA: TGTGCCAGCAGCGTAGGGCTAGCGGGAGGAGATACGCAGTATTTT
J gene: TRBJ2-1; CDR3 length: 19; V gene: TRBV21-1; clone size: -; D gene: -; CDR3 protein: CASSPLGFRTSGIYNEQFF; CDR3 DNA: TGTGCCAGCAGCCCCCTGGGGTTCCGGACTAGCGGGATATACAATGAGCAGTTCTTC
J gene: TRBJ1-6; CDR3 length: 17; V gene: TRBV3-1; clone size: -; D gene: -; CDR3 protein: CASSQGQGRLRISPLHF; CDR3 DNA: TGTGCCAGCAGCCAAGGTCAGGGCAGGTTGAGAATTTCACCCCTCCACTTT
J gene: TRBJ1-2; CDR3 length: 12; V gene: TRBV20-1; clone size: few; D gene: TRBD1; CDR3 protein: CSARDRVHGYTF; CDR3 DNA: TGCAGTGCTAGGGACAGGGTCCATGGCTACACCTTC
J gene: TRBJ2-5; CDR3 length: 13; V gene: TRBV10-3; clone size: few; D gene: -; CDR3 protein: CAISDWIQETQYF; CDR3 DNA: TGTGCCATCAGTGACTGGATACAAGAGACCCAGTACTTC
J gene: TRBJ2-1; CDR3 length: 16; V gene: TRBV5-1; clone size: -; D gene: TRBD1; CDR3 protein: CASSSGPGTGGSEQFF; CDR3 DNA: TGCGCCAGCAGCTCTGGGCCGGGGACAGGGGGGAGTGAGCAGTTCTTC
J gene: TRBJ2-5; CDR3 length: 14; V gene: TRBV5-8; clone size: -; D gene: -; CDR3 protein: CASSPGRDQETQYF; CDR3 DNA: TGTGCCAGCAGCCCGGGGCGGGACCAAGAGACCCAGTACTTC
J gene: TRBJ1-5; CDR3 length: 14; V gene: TRBV2; clone size: -; D gene: TRBD1; CDR3 protein: CASTRTGINQPQHF; CDR3 DNA: TGTGCCAGCACCCGGACAGGAATCAATCAGCCCCAGCATTTT
J gene: TRBJ2-6; CDR3 length: 14; V gene: TRBV30; clone size: -; D gene: -; CDR3 protein: CAWRGGAGANVLTF; CDR3 DNA: TGTGCCTGGAGAGGTGGCGCTGGGGCCAACGTCCTGACTTTC
J gene: TRBJ2-1; CDR3 length: 19; V gene: TRBV27; clone size: -; D gene: TRBD2; CDR3 protein: CASSNSGASGRVPYNEQFF; CDR3 DNA: TGTGCCAGCAGTAATTCAGGGGCTAGCGGGAGGGTTCCCTACAATGAGCAGTTCTTC
J gene: TRBJ2-7; CDR3 length: 17; V gene: TRBV6-5; clone size: -; D gene: TRBD1; CDR3 protein: CASSYAAGTGGPYEQYF; CDR3 DNA: TGTGCCAGCAGTTACGCGGCCGGGACAGGGGGACCCTACGAGCAGTACTTC
J gene: TRBJ2-1; CDR3 length: 21; V gene: TRBV6-1; clone size: -; D gene: -; CDR3 protein: CASRGPPIPRTPSSSYNEQFF; CDR3 DNA: TGTGCCAGCAGAGGCCCCCCCATCCCACGGACTCCTTCAAGCTCCTACAATGAGCAGTTCTTC
J gene: TRBJ1-1; CDR3 length: 13; V gene: TRBV7-2; clone size: -; D gene: -; CDR3 protein: CASSDTVNTEAFF; CDR3 DNA: TGTGCCAGCAGTGACACCGTGAACACTGAAGCTTTCTTT
J gene: TRBJ2-1; CDR3 length: 12; V gene: TRBV27; clone size: few; D gene: -; CDR3 protein: CASIAGGNEQFF; CDR3 DNA: TGTGCCAGCATCGCGGGTGGCAATGAGCAGTTCTTC
J gene: TRBJ1-2; CDR3 length: 12; V gene: TRBV11-1; clone size: -; D gene: -; CDR3 protein: CASGSTNYGYTF; CDR3 DNA: TGTGCCAGCGGCTCGACGAACTATGGCTACACCTTC
J gene: TRBJ2-5; CDR3 length: 14; V gene: TRBV27; clone size: -; D gene: -; CDR3 protein: CASRRGTVGETQYF; CDR3 DNA: TGTGCCAGCAGACGCGGGACAGTCGGAGAGACCCAGTACTTC
J gene: TRBJ1-1; CDR3 length: 14; V gene: TRBV5-1; clone size: -; D gene: -; CDR3 protein: CASSYDLMNTEAFF; CDR3 DNA: TGCGCCAGCAGCTACGATCTTATGAACACTGAAGCTTTCTTT
J gene: TRBJ2-7; CDR3 length: 13; V gene: TRBV28; clone size: few; D gene: -; CDR3 protein: CASSLARFYEQYF; CDR3 DNA: TGTGCCAGCAGTTTAGCCAGGTTTTACGAGCAGTACTTC
J gene: TRBJ2-1; CDR3 length: 17; V gene: TRBV9; clone size: few; D gene: TRBD2; CDR3 protein: CASSANSGGNLYNEQFF; CDR3 DNA: TGTGCCAGCAGCGCGAATAGCGGGGGGAACCTATACAATGAGCAGTTCTTC
J gene: TRBJ2-1; CDR3 length: 19; V gene: TRBV4-2; clone size: few; D gene: -; CDR3 protein: CASSPGTCTLRSSYNEQFF; CDR3 DNA: TGTGCCAGCAGCCCTGGGACTTGCACTCTAAGGAGCTCCTACAATGAGCAGTTCTTC
J gene: TRBJ2-6; CDR3 length: 19; V gene: TRBV5-6; clone size: -; D gene: TRBD1; CDR3 protein: CASSVRGQKTISGANVLTF; CDR3 DNA: TGTGCCAGCAGCGTCAGGGGACAGAAAACCATCTCTGGGGCCAACGTCCTGACTTTC
J gene: TRBJ2-7; CDR3 length: 16; V gene: TRBV29-1; clone size: few; D gene: -; CDR3 protein: CSVGPPGTRRSYEQYF; CDR3 DNA: TGCAGCGTTGGCCCGCCCGGGACAAGGAGGTCCTACGAGCAGTACTTC
J gene: TRBJ2-5; CDR3 length: 14; V gene: TRBV9; clone size: few; D gene: -; CDR3 protein: CASSVTGVQETQYF; CDR3 DNA: TGTGCCAGCAGCGTGACAGGAGTCCAAGAGACCCAGTACTTC
J gene: TRBJ2-3; CDR3 length: 16; V gene: TRBV28; clone size: -; D gene: -; CDR3 protein: CASSLPRFGSGDTQYF; CDR3 DNA: TGTGCCAGCAGTTTACCCCGGTTCGGGTCGGGAGATACGCAGTATTTT
J gene: TRBJ2-2; CDR3 length: 17; V gene: TRBV28; clone size: -; D gene: -; CDR3 protein: CASSFHRLNTVTGELFF; CDR3 DNA: TGTGCCAGCAGTTTTCACCGACTCAACACCGTCACCGGGGAGCTGTTTTTT
J gene: TRBJ2-7; CDR3 length: 14; V gene: TRBV6-2/TRBV6-3; clone size: few; D gene: -; CDR3 protein: CASRPRSINYEQYF; CDR3 DNA: TGTGCCAGCAGACCCCGCTCAATCAACTACGAGCAGTACTTC
J gene: TRBJ2-5; CDR3 length: 18; V gene: TRBV7-2; clone size: -; D gene: TRBD2; CDR3 protein: CASSQQPGLAGGSETQYF; CDR3 DNA: TGTGCCAGCAGCCAACAACCGGGACTAGCGGGAGGTTCAGAGACCCAGTACTTC
J gene: TRBJ1-1; CDR3 length: 14; V gene: TRBV6-1; clone size: -; D gene: -; CDR3 protein: CASSRGGRDTEAFF; CDR3 DNA: TGTGCCAGCAGTCGAGGGGGTCGCGACACTGAAGCTTTCTTT
J gene: TRBJ2-1; CDR3 length: 14; V gene: TRBV7-2; clone size: -; D gene: -; CDR3 protein: CASSLIDIDNEQFF; CDR3 DNA: TGTGCCAGCAGTCTCATCGACATCGACAATGAGCAGTTCTTC
J gene: TRBJ1-4; CDR3 length: 15; V gene: TRBV4-1; clone size: -; D gene: -; CDR3 protein: CASSQRRGRGEKLFF; CDR3 DNA: TGCGCCAGCAGCCAAAGGCGAGGAAGGGGTGAAAAACTGTTTTTT
J gene: TRBJ2-4; CDR3 length: 15; V gene: TRBV14; clone size: -; D gene: TRBD1; CDR3 protein: CASSRAGGGKNIQYF; CDR3 DNA: TGCGCCAGCAGCCGCGCAGGGGGTGGCAAAAACATTCAGTACTTC
J gene: TRBJ2-5; CDR3 length: 17; V gene: TRBV21-1; clone size: -; D gene: -; CDR3 protein: CASSIRLAGGPGETQYF; CDR3 DNA: TGTGCCAGCAGCATCCGACTAGCGGGAGGGCCTGGAGAGACCCAGTACTTC
J gene: TRBJ2-7; CDR3 length: 15; V gene: TRBV7-8; clone size: -; D gene: -; CDR3 protein: CASSLEDSGSYEQYF; CDR3 DNA: TGTGCCAGCAGCTTAGAGGACTCGGGTAGCTACGAGCAGTACTTC
J gene: TRBJ1-5; CDR3 length: 19; V gene: TRBV29-1; clone size: once; D gene: TRBD1; CDR3 protein: CSVLTLPGQGLSSNQPQHF; CDR3 DNA: TGCAGCGTCCTCACCTTACCCGGACAGGGGCTCTCAAGCAATCAGCCCCAGCATTTT
J gene: TRBJ2-7; CDR3 length: 13; V gene: TRBV6-2/TRBV6-3; clone size: few; D gene: -; CDR3 protein: CASSSTATYEQYF; CDR3 DNA: TGTGCCAGTTCCTCGACGGCAACCTACGAGCAGTACTTC
J gene: TRBJ2-7; CDR3 length: 13; V gene: TRBV20-1; clone size: -; D gene: -; CDR3 protein: CSGKDQGIYEQYF; CDR3 DNA: TGCAGTGGGAAGGACCAGGGTATCTACGAGCAGTACTTC
J gene: TRBJ2-7; CDR3 length: 13; V gene: TRBV12-3/TRBV12-4; clone size: -; D gene: TRBD2; CDR3 protein: CASRIAGGREQYF; CDR3 DNA: TGTGCCAGCAGAATAGCGGGAGGGCGAGAGCAGTACTTC
J gene: TRBJ2-1; CDR3 length: 16; V gene: TRBV20-1; clone size: -; D gene: TRBD2; CDR3 protein: CSARDGLAETYNEQFF; CDR3 DNA: TGCAGTGCTAGAGATGGACTAGCGGAGACCTACAATGAGCAGTTCTTC
J gene: TRBJ1-4; CDR3 length: 15; V gene: TRBV20-1; clone size: few; D gene: -; CDR3 protein: CSARVDQASNEKLFF; CDR3 DNA: TGCAGTGCTAGAGTAGACCAGGCCTCTAATGAAAAACTGTTTTTT
J gene: TRBJ1-1; CDR3 length: 15; V gene: TRBV20-1; clone size: -; D gene: -; CDR3 protein: CSAPSGILENTEAFF; CDR3 DNA: TGCAGTGCCCCGAGCGGTATTTTGGAGAACACTGAAGCTTTCTTT
J gene: TRBJ2-1; CDR3 length: 14; V gene: TRBV12-3/TRBV12-4; clone size: -; D gene: -; CDR3 protein: CASTLSSAYNEQFF; CDR3 DNA: TGTGCCAGCACTCTTAGCAGCGCCTACAATGAGCAGTTCTTC
J gene: TRBJ2-7; CDR3 length: 16; V gene: TRBV7-2; clone size: few; D gene: -; CDR3 protein: CASSLDGGVVVNEQYF; CDR3 DNA: TGTGCCAGCAGCTTAGATGGGGGCGTAGTAGTAAACGAGCAGTACTTC
J gene: TRBJ2-3; CDR3 length: 16; V gene: TRBV20-1; clone size: -; D gene: TRBD2; CDR3 protein: CSARRTSGGLGDTQYF; CDR3 DNA: TGCAGTGCTAGACGGACTAGCGGGGGGTTGGGAGATACGCAGTATTTT
J gene: TRBJ2-1; CDR3 length: 16; V gene: TRBV4-1; clone size: few; D gene: -; CDR3 protein: CASSQGRLAPYNEQFF; CDR3 DNA: TGCGCCAGCAGCCAAGGCAGGTTAGCCCCATACAATGAGCAGTTCTTC
J gene: TRBJ1-2; CDR3 length: 15; V gene: TRBV2; clone size: -; D gene: -; CDR3 protein: CASSERGPLSYGYTF; CDR3 DNA: TGTGCCAGCAGTGAACGGGGGCCTTTGTCCTATGGCTACACCTTC
J gene: TRBJ2-2; CDR3 length: 14; V gene: TRBV12-3/TRBV12-4; clone size: -; D gene: TRBD2; CDR3 protein: CASSRTSGTGELFF; CDR3 DNA: TGTGCCAGCAGCCGGACTAGCGGCACCGGGGAGCTGTTTTTT
J gene: TRBJ1-1; CDR3 length: 14; V gene: TRBV29-1; clone size: once; D gene: -; CDR3 protein: CSVGSGTQNTEAFF; CDR3 DNA: TGCAGCGTTGGTTCGGGGACCCAGAACACTGAAGCTTTCTTT
J gene: TRBJ2-7; CDR3 length: 13; V gene: TRBV3-1; clone size: many; D gene: -; CDR3 protein: CASSQEGGSKQYF; CDR3 DNA: TGTGCCAGCAGCCAAGAAGGGGGATCGAAGCAGTACTTC
J gene: TRBJ2-7; CDR3 length: 15; V gene: TRBV7-2; clone size: -; D gene: TRBD1; CDR3 protein: CASSEQPGQGYEQYF; CDR3 DNA: TGTGCCAGCAGCGAGCAACCGGGACAGGGGTACGAGCAGTACTTC
J gene: TRBJ1-1; CDR3 length: 14; V gene: TRBV9; clone size: -; D gene: -; CDR3 protein: CASSLGRADTEAFF; CDR3 DNA: TGTGCCAGCAGCTTAGGTAGGGCGGACACTGAAGCTTTCTTT
J gene: TRBJ2-5; CDR3 length: 15; V gene: TRBV5-1; clone size: -; D gene: TRBD1; CDR3 protein: CASSPSDRAKETQYF; CDR3 DNA: TGCGCCAGCAGCCCCAGTGACAGGGCTAAAGAGACCCAGTACTTC
J gene: TRBJ2-7; CDR3 length: 14; V gene: TRBV28; clone size: few; D gene: TRBD1; CDR3 protein: CASQIGDRVDEQYF; CDR3 DNA: TGTGCCAGCCAAATCGGGGACAGGGTTGACGAGCAGTACTTC